The 27 T cell receptor beta chains reported below all come from one sample, sequenced in a study of T cell repertoires in cytomegalovirus infection. TCRdb called the reads again in MiXCR, with one record for every CDR3 protein. The table lists some 680,000 distinct CDR3 sequences, 35% to 45% of them singletons. Sequencing was performed on PBMCs. All receptors derive from a human donor in good health (CMV status not recorded). Some clones in this sample may be carry-over from other donors' samples.

This sequence joins TRBV3-1 and TRBJ2-2; maybe TRBD1 (6 bases). This CDR3 has 16 amino acids. Germline V gives CDR1 LGHDT, CDR2 YNNKEL (reference sequence). Deletions cut 2 bases from V and 3 bases from J, with 13 bases between. The CDR3: CASSQPRTGYTGELFF. CDR3 DNA sequence: TGTGCCAGCAGCCAACCCCGAACAGGGTACACCGGGGAGCTGTTTTTT.

The rearrangement uses TRBV6-5 and TRBJ2-6; D uncertain. The CDR3 loop spans 15 amino acids. Trimming shortened V by 6 bases and J by 4 bases, and 13 bases separated the two germline ends. CDR1 is MNHEY and CDR2 is SVGAGI in the germline V gene. The CDR3 here is CASRSTGTGANVLTF. CDR3 nucleotides: TGTGCCAGCAGGAGCACCGGAACCGGGGCCAACGTCCTGACTTTC.

This sequence joins TRBV20-1 and TRBJ2-7, with D perhaps TRBD1 (5 bases). This CDR3 has 14 residues. The V and J ends lost 2 bases and 3 bases respectively, with 14 bases between them. Germline V gene lookup returns CDR1 DFQATT and CDR2 SNEGSKA (reference sequence). The CDR3 coding sequence is TGCAGTGCTAGAACTACAGGTTATCGCTACGAGCAGTACTTC. It encodes CSARTTGYRYEQYF.

There are many counts of this clonotype. The chain couples TRBV7-2 to TRBJ1-2; D is ambiguous. The CDR3 is 13 amino acids. The V and J ends lost 5 bases and 2 bases respectively, with 9 bases between them. Germline V gene data show CDR1 as SGHTA and CDR2 as FQGNSA. In nucleotides, the CDR3 is TGTGCCAGCAGCAAGGACCGCAACTATGGCTACACCTTC. This encodes CASSKDRNYGYTF.

There are a few counts of this clonotype. This chain connects TRBV7-2 to TRBJ2-5; 7 bases agree with TRBD2. The CDR3 covers 16 residues. The J segment lost 5 bases and the V segment lost 3 bases, leaving 12 bases of the junction unmatched. Germline V gene lookup returns CDR1 SGHTA and CDR2 FQGNSA. The CDR3, as DNA: TGTGCCAGCAGCTTGTGGGGCTCGGGAGGCGGGGAGACCCAGTACTTC. Amino acid sequence: CASSLWGSGGGETQYF.

The genes are TRBV7-2 and TRBJ2-3; D is undetermined. This CDR3 contains 15 residues. Trimming took off 1 base at V and 2 bases at J, with 10 bases between the two ends. Germline V gene data show CDR1 as SGHTA and CDR2 as FQGNSA. In nucleotides, the CDR3 is TGTGCCAGCAGCTTAGGATGGTTTACCACAGATACGCAGTATTTT. Its translation: CASSLGWFTTDTQYF.

This rearrangement joins TRBV29-1 to TRBJ1-2; 7 bases line up with TRBD1. Germline CDR1 and CDR2: SQVTM and ANQGSEA. The length of the CDR3 is 14 residues. V was clipped by 4 bases and J by 6 bases; unmatched bases: 11. CDR3 amino acids: CSVAVGTVSNGYTF. The CDR3 bases are TGCAGCGTTGCGGTTGGGACAGTATCGAATGGCTACACCTTC.

This clonotype has only a few counts. The chain uses TRBV7-9 and TRBJ2-1; D is possibly TRBD1 (6 bases). From germline, CDR1 is SEHNR and CDR2 FQNEAQ (reference sequence). CDR3 length equals 14 residues. Between the trimmed V and J ends, which lost 1 base and 7 bases, there was a span of 11 bases. The CDR3 nucleotides are TGTGCCAGCAGCTTAGAGGGGGTGAGGAATGAGCAGTTCTTC. Translated, it gives CASSLEGVRNEQFF.

Notes on this clonotype: Since a far larger clone is one base different, this is likely a read error. J is TRBJ2-1 and V is TRBV7-2; TRBD2 is a possible D gene (6 bases). V shed 5 bases and J shed 11 bases, with 13 bases lying between them. Germline assignment: CDR1 SGHTA and CDR2 FQGNSA. The CDR3 has 12 residues. The CDR3 nucleotides are TGTGCCAGCAGCCCTCGGGGGAATCAGCAGTTCTTC. Residues: CASSPRGNQQFF.

The chain combines TRBV10-3 with TRBJ2-1; tentatively, D is TRBD2 (5 bases). Germline V gene data show CDR1 as ENHRY and CDR2 as SYGVKD. Trimming stripped 5 bases from V and 5 bases from J, with 13 bases between. This CDR3 contains 14 residues. As DNA, the CDR3 is TGTGCCATCAGTCTTCCGAGGGATGACAATGAGCAGTTCTTC. It translates to CAISLPRDDNEQFF.

There are a few counts of this clonotype. This rearrangement joins TRBV11-2 to TRBJ2-5; 10 bases are a match to TRBD1. This CDR3 spans 18 amino acids. With V trimmed by 7 bases and J by 1 base, 15 bases remained unmatched. The germline CDR1 and CDR2 sequences are SGHAT and FQNNGV. For the CDR3, the DNA is TGTGCCAGCAACCACCGGCTTAACTGGGACAGGGGCCAAGAGACCCAGTACTTC. It translates to CASNHRLNWDRGQETQYF.

V gene TRBV20-1 combines with J gene TRBJ2-5; D is undetermined. CDR3 size: 13 residues. Germline-derived CDR1 and CDR2 are DFQATT and SNEGSKA (reference sequence). V gave up 3 bases and J gave up 1 base, with 9 bases separating them. CDR3 in DNA: TGCAGTGCTAGGTGGCCGGCCCAAGAGACCCAGTACTTC. Translation: CSARWPAQETQYF.

The chain combines TRBV19 with TRBJ2-1; a weak D match, TRBD2 (5 bases). Germline V gene sequence: CDR1 LNHDA, CDR2 SQIVND (reference sequence). V lost 3 bases and J 10 bases, leaving 13 bases between the germline ends. The CDR3 totals 13 residues. The CDR3: CASSIAGSGEQFF. In nucleotides, the CDR3 is TGTGCCAGTAGTATCGCTGGGTCGGGGGAGCAGTTCTTC.

The rearrangement uses TRBV24-1 and TRBJ2-3; 11 nucleotides line up with TRBD2. V lost 4 bases, J lost 2 bases, and 7 bases stayed unmatched. Germline lookup yields CDR1 KGHDR and CDR2 SFDVKD. The CDR3 is 17 residues long. CDR3 coding DNA: TGTGCCACCAGTGACCCAGGACTAGCGGGTGCCACAGATACGCAGTATTTT. Its translation: CATSDPGLAGATDTQYF.

This clonotype was detected many times. The J gene is TRBJ1-4, the V gene TRBV24-1; D unresolved. Looked up from germline, CDR1 is KGHDR and CDR2 is SFDVKD. V was pared by 4 bases and J by 3 bases, with 8 bases between. This CDR3 has 14 amino acids. The CDR3 is CATSESGPNEKLFF. CDR3 DNA sequence: TGTGCCACCAGTGAGTCCGGGCCTAATGAAAAACTGTTTTTT.

The J gene is TRBJ1-5, the V gene TRBV10-3; unclear D gene. This CDR3 has 13 amino acids. CDR1 is ENHRY, CDR2 SYGVKD, per germline. Trimming shortened V by 2 bases and J by 6 bases, and 8 bases separated the two germline ends. CDR3 coding DNA: TGTGCCATCAGTGAGGATCCGTCTCAGCCCCAGCATTTT. This encodes CAISEDPSQPQHF.

The CDR3 nucleotides are TGTGCCAGCGTCAGTTCATCCGGGGATTCACCCCTCCACTTT. Encoded protein: CASVSSSGDSPLHF. V is TRBV7-2 and J is TRBJ1-6; no firm D call. The ends were cut back, 8 bases at V and 8 bases at J, with 16 bases in the middle. This CDR3 comprises 14 residues. The germline V gene has CDR1 SGHTA and CDR2 FQGNSA. Drawing the rest from reference TRBV7-2 and TRBJ1-6, the complete variable domain is GAGVSQSPSNKVTEKGKDVELRCDPISGHTALYWYRQSLGQGLEFLIYFQGNSAPDKSGLPSDRFSAERTGGSVSTLTIQRTQQEDSAVYLCASVSSSGDSPLHFGNGTRLTVT.

The table lists this clonotype with a few counts. The chain joins TRBV7-8 to TRBJ2-7; D gene ambiguous. Germline V gene data show CDR1 as SGHVS and CDR2 as FQNEAQ. The V end was cut by 4 bases, the J end by 1 base, with 11 bases between. The CDR3 covers 14 residues. The CDR3 DNA sequence: TGTGCCAGCAGCTACCTAGGACGGTCCTACGAGCAGTACTTC. Translated: CASSYLGRSYEQYF.

As regards this clonotype: The final CDR3 position lacks the conserved phenylalanine or tryptophan, pointing to a likely read error. The CDR3 DNA follows: TGTGCCAGCGGAGACGGTAATCAGCCCCAGCATTCT. Amino acid sequence: CASGDGNQPQHS. V and J are TRBV7-6 and TRBJ1-5; D not resolved. The germline CDR1 and CDR2 sequences are SGHVS and FNYEAQ. The CDR3 covers 12 residues. The V end was cut by 8 bases, the J end by 4 bases, with 9 bases between.

The rearrangement links TRBV6-6 to TRBJ2-7; a possible D gene is TRBD2 (5 bases). This CDR3 contains 16 residues. The germline V and J ends were trimmed by 2 bases and 5 bases, with 19 bases remaining between them. The germline V gene encodes CDR1 MNHNY and CDR2 SVGAGI (reference sequence). In DNA, the CDR3 is TGTGCCAGCAGTTACCATCCGGGATCCTCAATCCACGAGCAGTACTTC. Translating it yields CASSYHPGSSIHEQYF.

V usage is TRBV7-2 and J usage is TRBJ2-5; 12 bases are a match to TRBD1. This CDR3 is built from 14 residues. V trimming: 3 bases; J trimming: 7 bases; junction bases outside the gene matches: 3. Per germline, CDR1 SGHTA and CDR2 FQGNSA. CDR3 in amino acids: CASSLGQGAGTQYF. The DNA for the CDR3 is TGTGCCAGCAGCTTGGGACAGGGGGCAGGGACCCAGTACTTC.

This clonotype has more than one count but fewer than ten. The CDR3 loop reads CASSQLTSGGDTQYF. The DNA of the CDR3 is TGCGCCAGCAGCCAACTGACTAGCGGGGGAGATACGCAGTATTTT. The chain carries TRBV4-1 and TRBJ2-3, with TRBD2 matching over 12 bases. Germline V gives CDR1 MGHRA, CDR2 YSYEKL. The CDR3 has 15 amino acids. V dropped 2 bases and J dropped 5; count of bases not matched to a gene: 2.

J is TRBJ1-5 and V is TRBV28; D may be TRBD1 (6 bases). The germline V gene has CDR1 MDHEN and CDR2 SYDVKM. V was pared by 6 bases and J by 3 bases, with 12 bases between. This CDR3 has 14 amino acids. CDR3 bases: TGTGCCAGCAGGACGGACAGCTTCAATCAGCCCCAGCATTTT. Translation: CASRTDSFNQPQHF.

This sequence joins TRBV20-1 and TRBJ2-1; 8 positions match TRBD2. The CDR3 length is 15 residues. J was trimmed by 6 bases and V by 5 bases; bases with no gene match: 12. Germline values: CDR1 DFQATT, CDR2 SNEGSKA (reference sequence). The CDR3 DNA follows: TGCAGTGCTTCGAGATATGGCGGGAGGTCCAATGAGCAGTTCTTC. The encoded protein is CSASRYGGRSNEQFF.

The chain combines TRBV5-6 with TRBJ2-1; 8 nucleotides align to TRBD2. Per the germline V gene, CDR1 is SGHDT and CDR2 is YYEEEE. This CDR3 has 15 residues. Trimming at V came to 6 bases and at J to 4 bases, leaving 9 bases not matched to a gene. The CDR3, as DNA: TGTGCCAGCACCTCCAGCGGGAGCCTATACAATGAGCAGTTCTTC. Protein product: CASTSSGSLYNEQFF.

The J gene is TRBJ2-7, the V gene TRBV28; D is ambiguous. The CDR3 has 14 residues. CDR1 and CDR2 (germline): MDHEN, SYDVKM. Deletions cut 4 bases from V and 5 bases from J, with 15 bases between. The CDR3 loop reads CASSSSGSRNEQYF. DNA for the CDR3: TGTGCCAGCAGTTCCTCGGGCTCGAGGAACGAGCAGTACTTC.

This clonotype has a handful of counts. This may come from a read error, since a much larger clone is one base off. The conserved phenylalanine or tryptophan is not found at the CDR3 terminus, so this likely reflects a read error. The V call is TRBV12-3 or TRBV12-4, the J call TRBJ1-2; 8 nucleotides align to TRBD1. V shed 5 bases, J shed 9 bases, and the junction held 8 bases outside the gene matches. The CDR3 spans 13 residues. CDR3 DNA: TGTGCCAGCAGTACCGACAGGGGACGACGCTACACCCTC. It encodes CASSTDRGRRYTL.